This T cell receptor beta chain is drawn from a study of glioma-infiltrating T cells after dendritic cell vaccination. In the study overall: Dendritic cell vaccine was injected intradermally three times, biweekly.

The primer mix had 60 V beta and 13 J beta primers. Some clones are missing from TCRdb's copy, which holds only in-frame ones; the method was immunoSEQ multiplex PCR. Of roughly 80,000 clones detected, around 90% appear once; the ten largest clones hold approximately 3.4%. This CDR3 contains 15 residues. Germline CDR1 SQVTM, CDR2 ANQGSEA. V lost 4 bases to trimming and J lost 5 bases; unmatched junction nucleotides: 10. The chain links TRBV29-1 to TRBJ2-5, with TRBD2 matching 10 bases. The TCR comes from a human donor with glioblastoma. Sequenced here: blood, sampled before dendritic cell vaccination. The CDR3 sequence: CSVVRLAGVSETQYF. The CDR3 nucleotides read TGCAGCGTTGTACGGCTAGCGGGAGTTTCCGAGACCCAGTACTTC. The full variable domain, completed using reference TRBV29-1 and TRBJ2-5, is SAVISQKPSRDICQRGTSLTIQCQVDSQVTMMFWYRQQPGQSLTLIATANQGSEATYESGFVIDKFPISRPNLTFSTLTVSNMSPEDSSIYLCSVVRLAGVSETQYFGPGTRLLVL.